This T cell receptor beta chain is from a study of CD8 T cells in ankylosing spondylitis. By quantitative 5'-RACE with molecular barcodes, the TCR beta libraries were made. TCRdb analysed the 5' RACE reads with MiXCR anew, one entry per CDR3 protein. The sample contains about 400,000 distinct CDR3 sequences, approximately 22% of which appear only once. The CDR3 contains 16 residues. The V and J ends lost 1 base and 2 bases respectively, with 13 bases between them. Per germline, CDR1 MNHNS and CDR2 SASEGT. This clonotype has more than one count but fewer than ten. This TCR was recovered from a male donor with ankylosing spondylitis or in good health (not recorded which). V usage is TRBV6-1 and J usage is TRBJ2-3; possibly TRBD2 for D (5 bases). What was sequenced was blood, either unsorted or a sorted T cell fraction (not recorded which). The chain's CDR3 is CASSEEEDLDTDTQYF. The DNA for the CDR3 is TGTGCCAGCAGTGAAGAGGAGGATCTCGACACAGATACGCAGTATTTT.